These 8 T cell receptor beta chains came from one sample sequenced in a study of cytomegalovirus exposure and HLA in healthy donors. The PCR had 60 Vbeta and 13 Jbeta primers. Measured with immunoSEQ multiplex PCR; TCRdb has only the in-frame clones, and not every one. In total, the table holds fewer than 85,000 clones. The source material was PBMCs. Receptor source: a woman in her thirties or forties in good health and CMV-seropositive.

The chain recombines TRBV5-5 with TRBJ1-2; the D gene is possibly TRBD1 (5 bases). Deletions cut 1 base from V and 8 bases from J, with 21 bases between. CDR3 length: 16 residues. Germline assignment: CDR1 SGHKS and CDR2 YYEKEE (reference sequence). This chain's CDR3 is CASSLLVREVAYGYTF. CDR3 DNA: TGTGCCAGCAGCTTGTTGGTCAGGGAAGTGGCATACGGCTACACCTTC.

The V gene is TRBV18, the J gene TRBJ1-2; tentatively, D is TRBD1 (5 bases). V lost 3 bases and J lost 4, with 6 bases in between. Looked up from germline, CDR1 is KGHSH and CDR2 is LQKENI. The CDR3 spans 12 residues. CDR3 nucleotide sequence: TGTGCCAGCTCACCCGACAGCTATGGCTACACCTTC. This gives the protein CASSPDSYGYTF. Filled out from reference TRBV18 and TRBJ1-2, the complete variable domain reads NAGVMQNPRHLVRRRGQEARLRCSPMKGHSHVYWYRQLPEEGLKFMVYLQKENIIDESGMPKERFSAEFPKEGPSILRIQQVVRGDSAAYFCASSPDSYGYTFGSGTRLTVV.

V is TRBV7-3 and J is TRBJ2-1; D call uncertain. The V and J ends lost 3 bases and 2 bases respectively, with 8 bases between them. Germline assignment: CDR1 SGHTA and CDR2 FQGTGA. This CDR3 spans 14 amino acids. CDR3 bases: TGTGCCAGCAGCTTCGCAGGAACCTACAATGAGCAGTTCTTC. Amino acids: CASSFAGTYNEQFF. Based on the CDR3 plus reference TRBV7-3 and TRBJ2-1, the full variable domain is GAGVSQTPSNKVTEKGKYVELRCDPISGHTALYWYRQSLGQGPEFLIYFQGTGAADDSGLPNDRFFAVRPEGSVSTLKIQRTERGDSAVYLCASSFAGTYNEQFFGPGTRLTVL.

The rearrangement links TRBV19 to TRBJ2-1; 11 bases match TRBD2. The CDR3 is 14 amino acids. CDR1 is LNHDA, CDR2 SQIVND, per germline (reference sequence). V shed 8 bases and J 5 bases; nucleotides not matched to a gene: 5. CDR3 residues: CASGGGLADNEQFF. The CDR3 region has the DNA TGTGCCAGTGGGGGGGGACTAGCGGACAATGAGCAGTTCTTC.

V usage is TRBV9 and J usage is TRBJ2-3, with 7 bases that match TRBD2. Germline values: CDR1 SGDLS, CDR2 YYNGEE. CDR3 size: 18 residues. V was clipped by 0 bases and J by 0 bases; unmatched bases: 10. The CDR3 DNA is TGTGCCAGCAGCGTAGGGCTAGCGGCCGCCTATAGCACAGATACGCAGTATTTT. Protein: CASSVGLAAAYSTDTQYF.

This rearrangement joins TRBV6-4 to TRBJ2-6; 12 nucleotides agree with TRBD1. V lost 3 bases, J lost 3 bases, and 6 bases stayed unmatched. Germline values: CDR1 MRHNA, CDR2 SNTAGT. The CDR3 spans 18 residues. CDR3 loop: CASSDTGQGAGGANVLTF. Written as DNA, the CDR3 is TGTGCCAGCAGTGATACGGGACAGGGGGCAGGTGGGGCCAACGTCCTGACTTTC.

V and J are TRBV28 and TRBJ1-2, with 8 bases matching TRBD1. With V trimmed by 6 bases and J by 6 bases, 15 bases remained unmatched. CDR1 MDHEN and CDR2 SYDVKM come from the germline V gene. The CDR3 sequence is 16 residues long. For the CDR3, the DNA is TGTGCCAGCAGGTACGCCGACAGGGGAATGCTGGATGGCTACACCTTC. It encodes CASRYADRGMLDGYTF.

The V call is TRBV11-2, the J call TRBJ2-3; TRBD2 aligns across 9 bases. Trimming took 3 bases from V and 0 from J; bases not matched to a gene: 10. Germline V lookup: CDR1 SGHAT, CDR2 FQNNGV. This CDR3 contains 18 residues. The CDR3 nucleotides are TGTGCCAGCAGCTTCAGGGGACGGACTAGCGCAAGCACAGATACGCAGTATTTT. Its protein product is CASSFRGRTSASTDTQYF. Supplemented by reference TRBV11-2 and TRBJ2-3, the full variable domain reads EAGVAQSPRYKIIEKRQSVAFWCNPISGHATLYWYQQILGQGPKLLIQFQNNGVVDDSQLPKDRFSAERLKGVDSTLKIQPAKLEDSAVYLCASSFRGRTSASTDTQYFGPGTRLTVL.